This T cell receptor (beta chain) was found in a study of identical twins. TCRdb called the 5' RACE reads again in MiXCR, with one record for every CDR3 protein. The table records 300,000 or so distinct CDR3 sequences, roughly 9.7% of them present only once. General observations from the study: One should note that invariant MAIT and iNKT cells could partly confound zero-insertion analyses. While abundant cord blood beta clonotypes carried fewer insertions, memory repertoires showed no such pattern.

Concerning this clonotype: The antigen is unknown.

The germline V gene has CDR1 LGHNA and CDR2 YSLEER. This CDR3 has 18 residues. J gave up 0 bases and V 1 base, and 9 bases lay outside the gene matches. These same data were also listed under a study on yellow fever vaccine responses in identical twins. That study adds: Twins reportedly had a vaccine T cell response that seemed partly convergent, partly personalized.

This chain uses TRBV4-3 with TRBJ1-1, with 9 bases that match TRBD1. This sequence was found in a young woman in good health. The sequenced sample consisted of CD8+ T cells sorted from blood. The CDR3 region is CASSQATGGQGMNTEAFF. CDR3 sequence (DNA): TGCGCCAGCAGCCAAGCAACAGGGGGCCAAGGGATGAACACTGAAGCTTTCTTT.